The 32 T cell receptor beta chains reported below all come from one sample, sequenced in a study of blood T cells in healthy people across ages. The second PCR ran about 6 to 12 cycles with a sample-barcoded 5' primer and J-beta primers. TCRdb independently ran MiXCR on the 5' RACE reads; one entry per CDR3 protein. The sample lists approximately 820,000 distinct CDR3 sequences, approximately 44% occurring once. Sequencing input: blood. These receptors were taken from a man in his fifties or sixties in good health.

The rearrangement uses TRBV6-2 or TRBV6-3 and TRBJ2-7, with unresolved D. The CDR3 is made up of 13 amino acids. The V gene's germline CDR1 is MNHEY and CDR2 SVGEGT. V dropped 7 bases and J dropped 0 bases, with 10 bases sitting between them. The CDR3 here is CASTRLSSYEQYF. DNA of the CDR3: TGTGCCAGCACCAGACTTAGCTCCTACGAGCAGTACTTC.

The chain carries TRBV6-2 or TRBV6-3 and TRBJ1-1; D call uncertain. Germline V lookup: CDR1 MNHEY, CDR2 SVGEGT. V was trimmed by 2 bases and J by 7 bases, leaving 14 bases between them. The CDR3 has 14 residues. The CDR3 here is CASSYGRASSEAFF. CDR3 bases: TGTGCCAGCAGTTACGGACGGGCGAGCAGTGAAGCTTTCTTT.

This clonotype was found a few times. The V call is TRBV12-3 or TRBV12-4, the J call TRBJ2-4; D may be TRBD1 (5 bases). The CDR3 totals 14 residues. V lost 3 bases to trimming and J lost 8 bases, with 14 bases between them. CDR3: CASSFPSGADIQYF. In nucleotides, the CDR3 is TGTGCCAGCAGTTTCCCCTCTGGGGCGGACATTCAGTACTTC.

This chain connects TRBV11-2 to TRBJ2-7; either TRBD1 or TRBD2 may fit D (5 bases each). The length of the CDR3 is 13 residues. Germline V gene sequence: CDR1 SGHAT, CDR2 FQNNGV. V was trimmed by 5 bases and J by 7 bases, leaving 15 bases between them. The CDR3 here is CASSQGREREQYF. The CDR3 nucleotides are TGTGCCAGCAGCCAGGGCAGGGAGCGGGAGCAGTACTTC.

V and J are TRBV29-1 and TRBJ1-5, with D possibly being TRBD1 (5 bases). The germline CDR1 and CDR2 sequences are SQVTM and ANQGSEA. Trimming removed 4 bases at V and 3 bases at J, with 7 bases between. This CDR3 spans 12 amino acids. CDR3 amino acids: CSVGGNNQPQHF. The DNA for the CDR3 is TGCAGCGTTGGGGGGAACAATCAGCCCCAGCATTTT.

This clonotype was observed a handful of times. The chain has TRBV6-2 or TRBV6-3 and TRBJ2-1; TRBD2 matches 7 bases. The CDR3 contains 15 residues. Germline V gives CDR1 MNHEY, CDR2 SVGEGT. J lost 4 bases, V lost 5 bases, and 8 bases had no gene match. The CDR3 here is CASSPSSGDYNEQFF. CDR3 bases: TGTGCCAGCAGTCCATCCAGCGGGGATTACAATGAGCAGTTCTTC.

The chain recombines TRBV12-3 or TRBV12-4 with TRBJ2-1, with 9 nucleotides matching TRBD2. Trimming at V came to 3 bases and at J to 7 bases, leaving 7 bases not matched to a gene. The length of the CDR3 is 15 residues. The CDR3 DNA sequence: TGTGCCAGCAGTTTTTTTGGCGGGGGGGCGAATGAGCAGTTCTTC. Amino acids: CASSFFGGGANEQFF.

This clonotype has a count of ten or more. DNA of the CDR3: TGCAGCGTTGAGGGGGACACCTATGGCTACACCTTC. Translated, it gives CSVEGDTYGYTF. The J gene is TRBJ1-2, the V gene TRBV29-1, with a tentative D call TRBD1 (6 bases). Germline assignment: CDR1 SQVTM and CDR2 ANQGSEA. Trimming left V 3 bases short and J 4 bases short, with 9 bases between. This CDR3 is built from 12 residues.

The gene calls are TRBV12-3 or TRBV12-4 and TRBJ1-1, with D hard to call. The CDR3 sequence is 13 residues long. The V gene lost 10 bases and the J gene lost 0 bases, with 12 bases spanning the gap. For the CDR3, the DNA is TGTGCCACTGAAGGACGGGTGAACACTGAAGCTTTCTTT. Translated, it gives CATEGRVNTEAFF.

The chain recombines TRBV7-2 with TRBJ2-3; unclear D gene. Germline CDR1 is SGHTA and CDR2 is FQGNSA. V was trimmed by 0 bases and J by 1 base, leaving 8 bases between them. This CDR3 is 15 amino acids long. CDR3 sequence: CASSLAGFGTDTQYF. Here the CDR3 DNA reads TGTGCCAGCAGCTTAGCGGGGTTCGGCACAGATACGCAGTATTTT.

The chain employs TRBV27 and TRBJ2-7; maybe TRBD1 (6 bases). Germline values: CDR1 MNHEY, CDR2 SMNVEV (reference sequence). There are 12 residues in the CDR3. V lost 7 bases and J 5 bases, leaving 12 bases between the germline ends. The DNA for the CDR3 is TGTGCCAGCAATAAAACAGGGAACGAGCAGTACTTC. Amino acids: CASNKTGNEQYF.

The chain is built from TRBV29-1 and TRBJ1-1, with no clear D. Trimming removed 7 bases from V and 4 bases from J, with 13 bases in between. The CDR3 contains 12 residues. Germline-derived CDR1 and CDR2 are SQVTM and ANQGSEA. This CDR3 is CSGFDKSTEAFF. The CDR3 nucleotides are TGCAGCGGCTTCGACAAATCCACTGAAGCTTTCTTT.

This clonotype appeared a few times. The chain links TRBV5-1 to TRBJ1-5, with D unresolved. With 4 bases removed from V and 7 bases from J, the gap between germline ends came to 15 bases. There are 14 residues in the CDR3. Germline loops: CDR1 SGHRS, CDR2 YFSETQ. The CDR3 nucleotides are TGCGCCAGCAGCCCCTCGAGGTCCGGGCAGCCCCAGCATTTT. Translating gives CASSPSRSGQPQHF. Complete variable domain (other parts from reference TRBV5-1 and TRBJ1-5): KAGVTQTPRYLIKTRGQQVTLSCSPISGHRSVSWYQQTPGQGLQFLFEYFSETQRNKGNFPGRFSGRQFSNSRSEMNVSTLELGDSALYLCASSPSRSGQPQHFGDGTRLSIL.

The chain is built from TRBV7-2 and TRBJ1-4; D gene uncertain. Germline CDR1 SGHTA, CDR2 FQGNSA. This CDR3 has 15 residues. Trimming cost V 2 bases and J 0 bases, with 7 bases left between them. CDR3 bases: TGTGCCAGCAGCTTAAAAGGGTCAACTAATGAAAAACTGTTTTTT. Residues: CASSLKGSTNEKLFF.

The gene calls are TRBV20-1 and TRBJ2-7; D gene unclear. Trimming left V 4 bases short and J 4 bases short, with 11 bases between. Germline lookup yields CDR1 DFQATT and CDR2 SNEGSKA (reference sequence). The CDR3 runs 12 residues. CDR3 residues: CSATDSRYEQYF. The CDR3, as DNA: TGCAGTGCTACCGACTCCCGTTACGAGCAGTACTTC.

The chain employs TRBV2 and TRBJ2-5; 7 nucleotides align to TRBD1. Unmatched junction bases numbered 6, after V lost 6 bases and J lost 5 bases. The CDR3 contains 13 residues. Germline V lookup: CDR1 SNHLY, CDR2 FYNNEI. CDR3 DNA: TGTGCCAGCAGCCACAGGGGAAAGGAGACCCAGTACTTC. Translating gives CASSHRGKETQYF.

V gene TRBV7-2 combines with J gene TRBJ1-1, with a weak D call TRBD1 (6 bases). Trimming took 7 bases from V and 1 from J, leaving 16 bases between them. CDR3 length: 15 residues. Per the germline V gene, CDR1 is SGHTA and CDR2 is FQGNSA. In nucleotides, the CDR3 is TGTGCCAGCAACCGACCTGCGGGACAGAACACTGAAGCTTTCTTT. Protein sequence: CASNRPAGQNTEAFF.

This clonotype was recorded a few times. The chain recombines TRBV4-1 with TRBJ1-4; the D gene is possibly TRBD1 (5 bases). The CDR3 contains 15 residues. With 2 bases removed from V and 5 bases from J, the gap between germline ends came to 12 bases. The V gene's germline CDR1 is MGHRA and CDR2 YSYEKL. The chain's CDR3 is CASSQQRGENEKLFF. The CDR3 DNA follows: TGCGCCAGCAGCCAACAGAGGGGCGAAAATGAAAAACTGTTTTTT.

V gene TRBV6-4 combines with J gene TRBJ1-2, with 11 bases identical to TRBD1. The J segment lost 7 bases and the V segment lost 5 bases, leaving 3 bases of the junction unmatched. This CDR3 is built from 13 residues. The germline V gene has CDR1 MRHNA and CDR2 SNTAGT. The CDR3 bases are TGTGCCAGCAGTTCCGGGACAGGGGGTGGCTACACCTTC. It is translated as CASSSGTGGGYTF.

The V call is TRBV20-1, the J call TRBJ1-4; the D is unclear. Trimming removed 5 bases from V and 9 bases from J, with 13 bases in between. The CDR3 spans 12 residues. Germline CDR1 is DFQATT and CDR2 is SNEGSKA (reference sequence). This chain's CDR3 is CSAVTSDKKLFF. The CDR3 DNA follows: TGCAGTGCTGTTACGTCGGATAAAAAACTGTTTTTT.

This clonotype has at least ten counts. V usage is TRBV20-1 and J usage is TRBJ2-1; 10 bases agree with TRBD2. V was clipped by 0 bases and J by 1 base; unmatched bases: 6. The CDR3 spans 17 residues. In germline, CDR1 is DFQATT, CDR2 SNEGSKA (reference sequence). Written as DNA, the CDR3 is TGCAGTGCTAGAGATCCCCTAGCGGGGGAATCCTACAATGAGCAGTTCTTC. Its translation is CSARDPLAGESYNEQFF.

With regard to this clonotype: Germline is not matched at one junction end, which may reflect a read error. The chain links TRBV7-7 to TRBJ2-5, with 11 bases matching TRBD1. Germline loops: CDR1 SSHAT, CDR2 FNYEAQ (reference sequence). CDR3 length equals 15 residues. The CDR3 DNA follows: TGTGCTAGCAGCTCGGGACAGGGGGTACAAGAGACCCAGTACTTC. Encoded protein: CASSSGQGVQETQYF.

The V and J genes are TRBV12-3 or TRBV12-4 and TRBJ2-3; D possibly corresponds to TRBD2 (6 bases). Trimming removed 5 bases at V and 2 bases at J, with 20 bases between. This CDR3 region has 17 residues. The CDR3 loop is CASSQLSRRGPTDTQYF. CDR3 nucleotide sequence: TGTGCCAGCAGTCAGCTCTCCCGGCGGGGACCCACAGATACGCAGTATTTT.

The rearrangement uses TRBV15 and TRBJ2-3; 7 nucleotides line up with TRBD1. The ends lost 4 bases at V and 0 bases at J; junction bases unmatched: 4. Germline-derived CDR1 and CDR2 are LNHNV and YYDKDF (reference sequence). This CDR3 has 15 residues. CDR3 in amino acids: CATSNRGRSTDTQYF. The CDR3 DNA reads as TGTGCCACCAGCAACAGGGGAAGGAGCACAGATACGCAGTATTTT.

This sequence joins TRBV6-5 and TRBJ1-1, with TRBD1 matching 8 bases. The CDR3 totals 12 residues. CDR1 is MNHEY and CDR2 is SVGAGI in the germline V gene. After removal of 6 bases from V and 5 bases from J, the junction contained 2 bases not matched to a gene. For the CDR3, the DNA is TGTGCCAGCAGACAGGGGGAAACTGAAGCTTTCTTT. This translates into CASRQGETEAFF.

V and J are TRBV28 and TRBJ2-5; the D gene is possibly TRBD1 (6 bases). The end of the DNA is better explained by TRBJ2-7, so the J call may be wrong. The CDR3 spans 15 residues. Germline CDR1 is MDHEN and CDR2 is SYDVKM. The CDR3 loop reads CASSPQGARSNEQYF. Here the CDR3 DNA reads TGTGCCAGCAGCCCACAGGGTGCCCGTTCTAACGAGCAGTACTTC.

This clonotype was seen a few times. The chain carries TRBV29-1 and TRBJ2-2; the D is unclear. Germline-derived CDR1 and CDR2 are SQVTM and ANQGSEA. The V and J ends lost 4 bases and 7 bases respectively, with 4 bases between them. CDR3 length: 10 residues. The CDR3 is CSVGSGELFF. CDR3 in DNA: TGCAGCGTTGGCAGCGGGGAGCTGTTTTTT.

This clonotype was counted at least ten times. The chain is built from TRBV20-1 and TRBJ2-7; D possibly uses TRBD1 or TRBD2 (5 bases each). In germline, CDR1 is DFQATT, CDR2 SNEGSKA (reference sequence). V was cut by 1 base and J by 1 base, with 5 bases left in between. The CDR3 totals 12 residues. In DNA, the CDR3 is TGCAGTGCTAGAGGGGGGTCCTACGAGCAGTACTTC. Translating it yields CSARGGSYEQYF.

The chain couples TRBV20-1 to TRBJ2-2; the D is unclear. The V and J ends lost 0 bases and 9 bases respectively, with 5 bases between them. This CDR3 region has 11 residues. CDR1 is DFQATT, CDR2 SNEGSKA, per germline (reference sequence). In DNA form, the CDR3 reads TGCAGTGCTAGAGACGACCGGGAGCTGTTTTTT. The encoded protein is CSARDDRELFF.

This clonotype was counted a few times. The rearrangement joins TRBV6-2 or TRBV6-3 to TRBJ2-4; D might be TRBD1 (6 bases). The J call may be faulty, since TRBJ2-7 better matches the DNA end. The CDR3 covers 15 residues. Germline CDR1 MNHEY, CDR2 SVGEGT. CDR3 region: CASSYPQGDRVEQYF. In DNA form, the CDR3 reads TGTGCCAGCAGTTATCCACAGGGAGATCGGGTCGAGCAGTACTTC.

The chain links TRBV6-6 to TRBJ1-2; a possible D gene is TRBD1 (5 bases). CDR1 is MNHNY, CDR2 SVGAGI, per germline (reference sequence). Trimming took 6 bases from V and 3 from J, leaving 14 bases between them. There are 14 residues in the CDR3. CDR3 residues: CASRTPGTDYGYTF. The CDR3 nucleotides read TGTGCCAGCAGGACCCCCGGGACGGACTATGGCTACACCTTC.

The chain combines TRBV6-1 with TRBJ1-5, with D tentatively TRBD1 (6 bases). Trimming stripped 6 bases from V and 1 base from J, with 19 bases between. In germline, CDR1 is MNHNS, CDR2 SASEGT. The CDR3 contains 17 residues. CDR3 sequence (DNA): TGTGCCAGCAGACCCCGCGAAGGGGGTATGAGCAATCAGCCCCAGCATTTT. Protein: CASRPREGGMSNQPQHF.